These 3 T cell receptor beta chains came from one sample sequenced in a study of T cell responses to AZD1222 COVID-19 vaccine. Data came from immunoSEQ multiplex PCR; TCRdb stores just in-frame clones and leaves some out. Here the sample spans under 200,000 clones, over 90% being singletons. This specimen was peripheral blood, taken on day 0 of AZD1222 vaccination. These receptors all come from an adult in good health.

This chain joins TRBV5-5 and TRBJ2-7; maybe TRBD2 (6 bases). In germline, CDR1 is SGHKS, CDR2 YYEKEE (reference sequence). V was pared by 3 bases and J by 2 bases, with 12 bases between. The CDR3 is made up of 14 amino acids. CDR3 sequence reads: CASSWRELAYEQYF. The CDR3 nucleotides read TGTGCCAGCAGCTGGAGGGAGCTAGCCTACGAGCAGTACTTC.

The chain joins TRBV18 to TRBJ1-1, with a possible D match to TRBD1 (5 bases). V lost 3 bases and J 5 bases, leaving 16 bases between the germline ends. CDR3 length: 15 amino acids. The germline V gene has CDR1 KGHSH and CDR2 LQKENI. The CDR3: CASSPLGVTSTEAFF. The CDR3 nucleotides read TGTGCCAGCTCACCCCTAGGGGTGACCTCGACTGAAGCTTTCTTT.

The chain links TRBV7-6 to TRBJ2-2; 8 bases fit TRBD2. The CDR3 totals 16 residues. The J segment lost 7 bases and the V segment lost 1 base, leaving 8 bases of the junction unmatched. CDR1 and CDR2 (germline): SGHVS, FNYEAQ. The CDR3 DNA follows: TGTGCCAGCAGCTTAGTTGCGGGAGGCGGTAGCGGGGAGCTGTTTTTT. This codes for CASSLVAGGGSGELFF.